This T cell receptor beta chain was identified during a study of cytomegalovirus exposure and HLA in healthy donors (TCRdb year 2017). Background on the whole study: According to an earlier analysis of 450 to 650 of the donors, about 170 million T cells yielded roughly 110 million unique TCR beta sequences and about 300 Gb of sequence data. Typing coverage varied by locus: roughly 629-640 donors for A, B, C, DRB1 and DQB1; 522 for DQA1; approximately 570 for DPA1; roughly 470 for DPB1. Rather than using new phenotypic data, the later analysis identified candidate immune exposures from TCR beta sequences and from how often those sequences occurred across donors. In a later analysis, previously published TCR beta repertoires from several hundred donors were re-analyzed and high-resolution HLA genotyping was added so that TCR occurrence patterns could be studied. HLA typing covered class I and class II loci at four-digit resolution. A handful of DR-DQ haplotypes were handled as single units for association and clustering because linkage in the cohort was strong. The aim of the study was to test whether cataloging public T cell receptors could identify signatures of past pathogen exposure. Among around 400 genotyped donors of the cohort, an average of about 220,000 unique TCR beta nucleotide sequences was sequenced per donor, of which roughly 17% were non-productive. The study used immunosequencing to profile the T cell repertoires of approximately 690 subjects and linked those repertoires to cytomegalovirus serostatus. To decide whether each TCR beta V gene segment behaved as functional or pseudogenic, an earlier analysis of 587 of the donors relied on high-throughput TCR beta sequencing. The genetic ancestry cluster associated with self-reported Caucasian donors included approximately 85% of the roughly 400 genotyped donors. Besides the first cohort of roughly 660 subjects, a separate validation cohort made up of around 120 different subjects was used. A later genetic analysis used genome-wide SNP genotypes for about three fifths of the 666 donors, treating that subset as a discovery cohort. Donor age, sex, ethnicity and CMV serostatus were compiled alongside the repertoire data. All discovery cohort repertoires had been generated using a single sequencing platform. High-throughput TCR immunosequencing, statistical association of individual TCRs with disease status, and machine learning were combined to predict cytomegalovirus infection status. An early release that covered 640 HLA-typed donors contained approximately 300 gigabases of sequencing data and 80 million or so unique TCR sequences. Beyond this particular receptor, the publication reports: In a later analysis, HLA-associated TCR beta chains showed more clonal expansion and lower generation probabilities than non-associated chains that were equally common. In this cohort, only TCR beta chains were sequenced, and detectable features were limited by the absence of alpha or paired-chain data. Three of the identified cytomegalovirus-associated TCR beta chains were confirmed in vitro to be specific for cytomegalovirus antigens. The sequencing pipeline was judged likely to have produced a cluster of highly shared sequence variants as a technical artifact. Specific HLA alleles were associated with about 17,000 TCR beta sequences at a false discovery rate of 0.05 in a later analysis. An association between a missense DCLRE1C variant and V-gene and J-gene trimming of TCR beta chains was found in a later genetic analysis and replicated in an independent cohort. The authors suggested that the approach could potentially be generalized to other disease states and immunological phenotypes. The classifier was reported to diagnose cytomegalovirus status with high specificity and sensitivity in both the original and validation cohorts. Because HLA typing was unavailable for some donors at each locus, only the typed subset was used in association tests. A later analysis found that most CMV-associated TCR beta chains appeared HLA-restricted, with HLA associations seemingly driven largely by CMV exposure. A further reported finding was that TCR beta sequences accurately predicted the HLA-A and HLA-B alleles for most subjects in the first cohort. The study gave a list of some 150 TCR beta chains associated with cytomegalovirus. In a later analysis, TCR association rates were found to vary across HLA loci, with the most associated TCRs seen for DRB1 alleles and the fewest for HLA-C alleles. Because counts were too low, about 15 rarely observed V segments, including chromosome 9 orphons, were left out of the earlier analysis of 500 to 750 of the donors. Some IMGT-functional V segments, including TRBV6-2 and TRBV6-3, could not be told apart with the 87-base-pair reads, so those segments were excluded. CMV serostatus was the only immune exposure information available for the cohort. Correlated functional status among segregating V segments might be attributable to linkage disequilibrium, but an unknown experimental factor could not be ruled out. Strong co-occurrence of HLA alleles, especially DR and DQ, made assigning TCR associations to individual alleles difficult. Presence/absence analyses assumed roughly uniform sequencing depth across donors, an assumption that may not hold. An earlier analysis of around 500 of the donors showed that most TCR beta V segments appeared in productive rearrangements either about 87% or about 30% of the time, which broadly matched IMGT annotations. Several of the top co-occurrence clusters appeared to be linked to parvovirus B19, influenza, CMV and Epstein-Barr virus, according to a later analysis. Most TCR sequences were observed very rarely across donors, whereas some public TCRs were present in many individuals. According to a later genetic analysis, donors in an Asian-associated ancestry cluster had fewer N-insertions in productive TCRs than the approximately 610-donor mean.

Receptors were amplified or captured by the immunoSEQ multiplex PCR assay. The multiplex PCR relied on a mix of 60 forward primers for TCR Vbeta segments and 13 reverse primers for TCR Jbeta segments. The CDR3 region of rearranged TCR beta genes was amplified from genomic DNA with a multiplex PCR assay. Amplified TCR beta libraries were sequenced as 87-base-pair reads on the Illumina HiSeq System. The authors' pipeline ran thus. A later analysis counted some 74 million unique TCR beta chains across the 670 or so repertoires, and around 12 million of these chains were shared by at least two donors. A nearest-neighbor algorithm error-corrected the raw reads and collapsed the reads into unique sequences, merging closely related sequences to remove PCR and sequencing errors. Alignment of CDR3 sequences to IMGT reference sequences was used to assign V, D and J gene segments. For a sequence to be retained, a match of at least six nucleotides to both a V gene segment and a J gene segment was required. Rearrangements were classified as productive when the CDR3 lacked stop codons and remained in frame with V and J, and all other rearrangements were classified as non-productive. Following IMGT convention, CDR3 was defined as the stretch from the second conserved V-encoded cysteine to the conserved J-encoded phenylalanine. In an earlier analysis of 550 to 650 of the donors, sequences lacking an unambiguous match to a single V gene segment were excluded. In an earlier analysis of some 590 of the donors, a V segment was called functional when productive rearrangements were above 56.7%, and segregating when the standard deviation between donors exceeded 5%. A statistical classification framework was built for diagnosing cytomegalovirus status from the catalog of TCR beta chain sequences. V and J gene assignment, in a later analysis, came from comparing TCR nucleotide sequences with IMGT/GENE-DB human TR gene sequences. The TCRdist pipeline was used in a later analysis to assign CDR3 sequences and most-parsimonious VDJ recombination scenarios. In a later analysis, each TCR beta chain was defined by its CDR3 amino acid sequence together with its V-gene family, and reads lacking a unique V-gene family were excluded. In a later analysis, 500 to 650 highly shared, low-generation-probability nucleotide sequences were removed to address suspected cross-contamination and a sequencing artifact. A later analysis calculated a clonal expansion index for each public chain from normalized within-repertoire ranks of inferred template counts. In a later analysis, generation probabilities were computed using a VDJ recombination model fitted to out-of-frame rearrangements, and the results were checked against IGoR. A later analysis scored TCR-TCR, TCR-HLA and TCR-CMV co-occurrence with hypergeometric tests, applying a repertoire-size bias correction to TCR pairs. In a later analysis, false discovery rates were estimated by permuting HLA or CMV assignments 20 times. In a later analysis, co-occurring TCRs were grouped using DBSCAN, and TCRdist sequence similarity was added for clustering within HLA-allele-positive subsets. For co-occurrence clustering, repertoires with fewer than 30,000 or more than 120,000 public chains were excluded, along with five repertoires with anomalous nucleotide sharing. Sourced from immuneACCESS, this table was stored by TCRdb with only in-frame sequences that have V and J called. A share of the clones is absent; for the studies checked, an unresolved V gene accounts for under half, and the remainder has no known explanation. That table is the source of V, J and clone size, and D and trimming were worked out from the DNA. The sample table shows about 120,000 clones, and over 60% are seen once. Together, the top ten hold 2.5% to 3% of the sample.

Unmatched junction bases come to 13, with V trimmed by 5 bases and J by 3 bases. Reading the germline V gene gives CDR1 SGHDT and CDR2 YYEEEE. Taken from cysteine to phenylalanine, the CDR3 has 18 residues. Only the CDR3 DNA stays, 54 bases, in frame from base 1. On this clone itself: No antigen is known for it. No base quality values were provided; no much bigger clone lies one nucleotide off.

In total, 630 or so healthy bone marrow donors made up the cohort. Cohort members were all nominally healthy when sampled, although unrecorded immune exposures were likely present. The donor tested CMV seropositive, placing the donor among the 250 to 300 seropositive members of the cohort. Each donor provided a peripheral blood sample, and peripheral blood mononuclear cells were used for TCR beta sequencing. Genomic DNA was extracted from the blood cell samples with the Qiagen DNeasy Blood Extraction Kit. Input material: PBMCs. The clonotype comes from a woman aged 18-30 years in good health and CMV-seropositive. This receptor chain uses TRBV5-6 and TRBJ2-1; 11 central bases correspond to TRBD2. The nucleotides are TGTGCCAGCAGATTCGGACTAGCGGGCCTGGGGCTCTACAATGAGCAGTTCTTC. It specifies CASRFGLAGLGLYNEQFF.